The T cell receptor (beta chain) under discussion was sequenced for a study of neoadjuvant nivolumab and ipilimumab in lung cancer. Sequencing was performed with immunoSEQ multiplex PCR; in TCRdb, only in-frame clones are kept and a portion is missing. The table includes fewer than 35,000 clones, approximately 90% detected once. This clone was seen just once. The antigen is not known. Study-wide points: From pretherapy to surgery, tumor richness and clonality rose with dual therapy. Resected-tumor TCR richness correlated positively with pretherapy blood richness.

Germline V gene sequence: CDR1 MGHRA, CDR2 YSYEKL. V shed 6 bases and J shed 1 base, with 18 bases lying between them. The CDR3 loop spans 16 amino acids. The V call is TRBV4-1, the J call TRBJ2-5, with D possibly matching TRBD2 (7 bases). The sequence came from an adult with non-small cell lung cancer. The sequencing here drew on peripheral blood, taken after neoadjuvant nivolumab, alone or with ipilimumab, at or shortly before surgery. For the CDR3, the DNA is TGCGCCAGCAGTCTACTTCCCGGGGGGCTCCAAGAGACCCAGTACTTC. Translating gives CASSLLPGGLQETQYF.